One sample yielded the 29 T cell receptor beta chains listed below, sequenced in a study of blood T cell repertoires in COVID-19. Some clones are missing from TCRdb's copy, which holds only in-frame ones; the method was immunoSEQ multiplex PCR. The sample records over 200,000 clones, roughly four fifths being singletons. What was sequenced was peripheral blood. These receptors all come from a woman aged 40 to 50 with active or convalescent COVID-19.

The J gene is TRBJ2-1, the V gene TRBV11-2; weak D call: TRBD1 (6 bases). The CDR3 spans 14 residues. Germline CDR1 and CDR2: SGHAT and FQNNGV. V lost 6 bases and J lost 6, with 15 bases in between. As DNA, the CDR3 is TGTGCCAGCAGTCAGGGGCCCGTGGGCAATGAGCAGTTCTTC. This encodes CASSQGPVGNEQFF.

The chain recombines TRBV5-6 with TRBJ2-5, with D possibly matching TRBD1 (6 bases). The ends were cut back, 6 bases at V and 5 bases at J, with 20 bases in the middle. Per the germline V gene, CDR1 is SGHDT and CDR2 is YYEEEE. The CDR3 runs 15 residues. This chain's CDR3 is CASMGARRGEETQYF. CDR3 DNA sequence: TGTGCCAGCATGGGGGCACGCAGGGGAGAGGAGACCCAGTACTTC.

The chain has TRBV5-1 and TRBJ1-6; 7 bases fit TRBD1. The CDR3 covers 14 residues. The J segment lost 8 bases and the V segment lost 4 bases, leaving 6 bases of the junction unmatched. The germline V gene has CDR1 SGHRS and CDR2 YFSETQ. The CDR3 sequence: CASSPGQLYSPLHF. CDR3 coding DNA: TGCGCCAGCAGCCCGGGACAGTTGTATTCACCCCTCCACTTT.

This chain connects TRBV11-2 to TRBJ2-7, with 7 bases that match TRBD1. V shed 0 bases, J shed 2 bases, and the junction held 4 bases outside the gene matches. The CDR3 contains 15 residues. Germline V lookup: CDR1 SGHAT, CDR2 FQNNGV. The CDR3 loop reads CASSLDPGTAYEQYF. CDR3 coding DNA: TGTGCCAGCAGCTTAGATCCTGGGACAGCCTACGAGCAGTACTTC.

This clone was counted only a few times. The rearrangement uses TRBV25-1 and TRBJ2-5; no clear D gene. Germline loops: CDR1 MGHDK, CDR2 SYGVNS. The CDR3 spans 12 residues. Trimming stripped 5 bases from V and 3 bases from J, with 7 bases between. As DNA, the CDR3 is TGTGCCAGCAGTCGTGCAGAAGAGACCCAGTACTTC. Its protein is CASSRAEETQYF.

The V gene is TRBV21-1, the J gene TRBJ1-1; TRBD1, as called in the table, went unchecked against the DNA. TRBV21-1 counts as a pseudogene. The CDR3 loop spans 16 amino acids. Here the CDR3 DNA reads TGTGCCAGCAGCAAATTTCCAGGCAGGGGTAACACTGAAGCTTTCTTT. Its translation: CASSKFPGRGNTEAFF.

The V gene is TRBV19, the J gene TRBJ2-1; D gene uncertain. The CDR3 consists of 12 residues. Looked up from germline, CDR1 is LNHDA and CDR2 is SQIVND (reference sequence). The V end was cut by 3 bases, the J end by 8 bases, with 8 bases between. This CDR3 is CASSISPHEQFF. CDR3 nucleotides: TGTGCCAGTAGTATTAGTCCTCATGAGCAGTTCTTC.

On this clone itself: Within the sample, other DNA sequences also encode this same CDR3. This rearrangement joins TRBV27 to TRBJ2-5; 8 positions agree with TRBD2. V lost 5 bases to trimming and J lost 4 bases; unmatched junction nucleotides: 6. The CDR3 is 14 amino acids. Germline assignment: CDR1 MNHEY and CDR2 SMNVEV (reference sequence). CDR3 sequence: CASSPRLAGETQYF. The CDR3 DNA reads TGTGCCAGCAGTCCCCGGCTAGCGGGAGAGACCCAGTACTTC.

V usage is TRBV29-1 and J usage is TRBJ1-4, with D perhaps matching TRBD1 (5 bases). In germline, CDR1 is SQVTM, CDR2 ANQGSEA. Trimming cost V 4 bases and J 5 bases, with 14 bases left between them. CDR3 length: 14 amino acids. The CDR3 spells CSVGPPGGNEKLFF. In DNA form, the CDR3 reads TGCAGCGTTGGGCCGCCGGGGGGGAATGAAAAACTGTTTTTT.

CDR3 amino acids: CASSGGLQETQYF. The CDR3, as DNA: TGTGCCAGCAGTGGGGGACTACAAGAGACCCAGTACTTC. The chain has TRBV7-6 and TRBJ2-5, with 7 bases fitting TRBD2. The CDR3 consists of 13 residues. Germline values: CDR1 SGHVS, CDR2 FNYEAQ. Trimming at V came to 6 bases and at J to 2 bases, leaving 3 bases not matched to a gene.

This chain uses TRBV18 with TRBJ2-7; 7 positions match TRBD2. CDR3 size: 15 residues. CDR1 and CDR2 (germline): KGHSH, LQKENI. V gave up 3 bases and J gave up 3 bases; unmatched junction bases: 8. The CDR3 nucleotides read TGTGCCAGCTCACCTTCTAGGGCTAGCGGCTACGAGCAGTACTTC. It specifies CASSPSRASGYEQYF.

The chain carries TRBV24-1 and TRBJ1-4; D might be TRBD1 (6 bases). There are 13 residues in the CDR3. V was trimmed by 4 bases and J by 8 bases, leaving 10 bases between them. From germline, CDR1 is KGHDR and CDR2 SFDVKD. CDR3 in amino acids: CATSERDREKLFF. The CDR3 nucleotides are TGTGCCACCAGTGAACGCGACAGGGAAAAACTGTTTTTT.

The rearrangement joins TRBV28 to TRBJ1-5; D ambiguous. Trimming took off 5 bases at V and 5 bases at J, with 10 bases between the two ends. The germline V gene encodes CDR1 MDHEN and CDR2 SYDVKM. The CDR3 length is 13 residues. CDR3: CASSTTTYQPQHF. The CDR3 bases are TGTGCCAGCAGTACGACAACCTATCAGCCCCAGCATTTT.

The chain uses TRBV27 and TRBJ1-6; 9 positions match TRBD1. This CDR3 has 20 amino acids. The ends lost 5 bases at V and 9 bases at J; junction bases unmatched: 23. CDR1 and CDR2 from the germline V gene are MNHEY and SMNVEV (reference sequence). CDR3 protein: CASSGLLGQGWDTGISPLHF. CDR3 DNA sequence: TGTGCCAGCAGTGGCCTGTTGGGACAGGGTTGGGACACTGGGATTTCACCCCTCCACTTT.

The chain recombines TRBV6-2 or TRBV6-3 with TRBJ1-5; 7 bases map to TRBD1. CDR3 length equals 14 residues. Germline CDR1 is MNHEY and CDR2 is SVGEGT. The junction had 5 bases not matched to a gene; V was cut back by 5 bases and J by 4 bases. The CDR3 region has the DNA TGTGCCAGCAGTCAGGGGACAGAAAATCAGCCCCAGCATTTT. This translates into CASSQGTENQPQHF.

The rearrangement joins TRBV18 to TRBJ1-5; weak D call: TRBD1 (5 bases). Trimming removed 0 bases from V and 0 bases from J, with 15 bases in between. The CDR3 contains 18 residues. The germline V gene has CDR1 KGHSH and CDR2 LQKENI. DNA of the CDR3: TGTGCCAGCTCACCACCGGGGCAGAACTCTTATAGCAATCAGCCCCAGCATTTT. Translated, it gives CASSPPGQNSYSNQPQHF.

The rearrangement links TRBV10-1 to TRBJ2-7; perhaps TRBD2 as D (5 bases). Germline V gene lookup returns CDR1 WNHNN and CDR2 SYGVQD (reference sequence). CDR3 length: 15 residues. V lost 1 base to trimming and J lost 2 bases, with 12 bases between them. CDR3 nucleotide sequence: TGCGCCAGCAGTGAGTTGTGGACTTCCACCTACGAGCAGTACTTC. Protein: CASSELWTSTYEQYF.

This clone was seen a handful of times. V and J are TRBV7-2 and TRBJ2-3; tentative D call: TRBD2 (6 bases). From germline, CDR1 is SGHTA and CDR2 FQGNSA. The CDR3 is 14 residues long. V was cut by 6 bases and J by 1 base, with 11 bases left in between. The CDR3 region is CASSSSSGTDTQYF. As DNA, the CDR3 is TGTGCCAGCAGTTCTTCTAGCGGCACAGATACGCAGTATTTT. Looking up the rest from reference TRBV7-2 and TRBJ2-3 gives the full variable domain: GAGVSQSPSNKVTEKGKDVELRCDPISGHTALYWYRQSLGQGLEFLIYFQGNSAPDKSGLPSDRFSAERTGGSVSTLTIQRTQQEDSAVYLCASSSSSGTDTQYFGPGTRLTVL.

The J gene is TRBJ2-5, the V gene TRBV5-1; 9 bases align to TRBD1. Germline V gives CDR1 SGHRS, CDR2 YFSETQ. The CDR3 runs to 14 residues. V was clipped by 4 bases and J by 6 bases; unmatched bases: 7. CDR3 sequence: CASSTRQGGKTQYF. CDR3 nucleotides: TGCGCCAGCAGCACCCGACAGGGGGGAAAGACCCAGTACTTC.

CDR3 sequence reads: CASSLAGAGAKNIQYF. The DNA for the CDR3 is TGTGCCAGCAGCTTGGCCGGGGCGGGGGCCAAAAACATTCAGTACTTC. The V and J genes are TRBV5-5 and TRBJ2-4; D possibly corresponds to TRBD2 (6 bases). Per the germline V gene, CDR1 is SGHKS and CDR2 is YYEKEE (reference sequence). Trimming left V 0 bases short and J 1 base short, with 11 bases between. The CDR3 extends over 16 amino acids. The full variable domain, its missing parts supplied by reference TRBV5-5 and TRBJ2-4, is DAGVTQSPTHLIKTRGQQVTLRCSPISGHKSVSWYQQVLGQGPQFIFQYYEKEERGRGNFPDRFSARQFPNYSSELNVNALLLGDSALYLCASSLAGAGAKNIQYFGAGTRLSVL.

The rearrangement joins TRBV24-1 to TRBJ1-4; weak D call: TRBD1 (6 bases). Germline V gives CDR1 KGHDR, CDR2 SFDVKD. V gave up 3 bases and J gave up 7 bases, with 14 bases separating them. This CDR3 is 15 amino acids long. CDR3 protein: CATSDKQGNAEKLFF. The CDR3 DNA follows: TGTGCCACCAGTGATAAACAGGGCAACGCTGAAAAACTGTTTTTT.

The gene calls are TRBV2 and TRBJ1-1; tentatively, D is TRBD1 (6 bases). This CDR3 region has 15 residues. Germline CDR1 SNHLY, CDR2 FYNNEI. Trimming shortened V by 0 bases and J by 5 bases, and 13 bases separated the two germline ends. CDR3 residues: CASSEAPGGRTEAFF. Written as DNA, the CDR3 is TGTGCCAGCAGTGAAGCGCCGGGGGGGCGTACTGAAGCTTTCTTT.

The genes are TRBV28 and TRBJ2-1; 15 nucleotides align to TRBD2. Germline lookup yields CDR1 MDHEN and CDR2 SYDVKM. This CDR3 has 19 residues. The V gene end was trimmed by 2 bases and the J gene end by 4 bases; junction bases not matched to a gene: 9. This chain's CDR3 is CASSLGSGLAGGRYNEQFF. The CDR3 bases are TGTGCCAGCAGTTTAGGGTCGGGACTAGCGGGGGGCCGGTACAATGAGCAGTTCTTC.

The J gene is TRBJ2-3, the V gene TRBV6-6; a weak D match, TRBD2 (6 bases). The V end was cut by 5 bases, the J end by 0 bases, with 15 bases between. Germline assignment: CDR1 MNHNY and CDR2 SVGAGI (reference sequence). This CDR3 region has 16 residues. The CDR3 nucleotides are TGTGCCAGCAGTCCCAGGGACTCTCACAGCACAGATACGCAGTATTTT. Its protein is CASSPRDSHSTDTQYF.

The V call is TRBV7-9, the J call TRBJ2-5; D might be TRBD2 (5 bases). Looked up from germline, CDR1 is SEHNR and CDR2 is FQNEAQ (reference sequence). The CDR3 is made up of 14 amino acids. V dropped 5 bases and J dropped 5 bases, with 15 bases sitting between them. The CDR3 nucleotides read TGTGCCAGCAGCAGAGCCGGGATTGGTGAGACCCAGTACTTC. The encoded protein is CASSRAGIGETQYF.

This chain joins TRBV6-2 or TRBV6-3 and TRBJ2-5; TRBD1 matches 8 bases. V gave up 6 bases and J gave up 5 bases; unmatched junction bases: 8. The CDR3 spans 14 residues. CDR1 is MNHEY, CDR2 SVGEGT, per germline. The CDR3 DNA reads TGTGCCAGCAGCCTGACAGGGGTACGCGAGACCCAGTACTTC. This encodes CASSLTGVRETQYF.

The chain links TRBV2 to TRBJ2-6; 10 bases match TRBD1. J gave up 1 base and V 4 bases, and 7 bases lay outside the gene matches. The CDR3 has 18 amino acids. Germline CDR1 SNHLY, CDR2 FYNNEI. The CDR3 nucleotides are TGTGCCAGCAGTGCTCGGACAGGGGGAAAATCTGGGGCCAACGTCCTGACTTTC. Its translation is CASSARTGGKSGANVLTF.

This clone occurred once. The chain carries TRBV7-2 and TRBJ2-7; D may be TRBD2 (5 bases). This CDR3 is built from 14 residues. Looked up from germline, CDR1 is SGHTA and CDR2 is FQGNSA. The V gene lost 2 bases and the J gene lost 4 bases, with 12 bases spanning the gap. Here the CDR3 DNA reads TGTGCCAGCAGCTTAAAATTCGGGGAGTACGAGCAGTACTTC. Protein sequence: CASSLKFGEYEQYF.

This clone has a single count. This chain joins TRBV11-2 and TRBJ1-4; D unclear. Germline loops: CDR1 SGHAT, CDR2 FQNNGV. The CDR3 runs to 17 residues. Trimming took off 1 base at V and 0 bases at J, with 12 bases between the two ends. The CDR3 sequence: CASSLGAGPATNEKLFF. In nucleotides, the CDR3 is TGTGCCAGCAGCTTAGGCGCCGGTCCGGCAACTAATGAAAAACTGTTTTTT.